The T cell receptor beta chain described here comes from a study of T cells in localized non-small cell lung cancer (dated by TCRdb to 2020 to 2021). Notes on the research overall: The study analyzed T cell repertoires of about 230 early-stage NSCLC patients, comparing tumors and uninvolved tumor-adjacent lungs. NSCLC patients had a mean age of approximately 72 years, and around 140 were male and 107 female. The cohort was made up of 200 to 250 treatment-naive NSCLC patients whose localized lung tumors had been resected. Results and caveats for the whole study, not just this receptor: A median of approximately 62 of the top 100 tumor clones turned up in the paired uninvolved adjacent lung, and 25 to 30 of those clones also ranked among the top 100 of that same adjacent lung. Higher T cell density in blood was associated with longer overall survival, whereas higher clonality in adjacent lung was associated with shorter survival. Because of the exploratory design, TCR variables were selected using unadjusted p-values without false-discovery rate correction. Uninvolved tumor-adjacent lung showed the highest T cell clonality, higher than tumor, which suggests more focused antigenic responses in the uninvolved tumor-adjacent lung. Because multi-region tumor sequencing was not done, intratumor heterogeneity could not be ruled out.

At diagnosis, peripheral blood, uninvolved tumor-adjacent lung and tumor were collected and stored as a combination of fresh-frozen and FFPE material. For TCR repertoire profiling, the blood samples were analyzed as peripheral blood mononuclear cells. TCR beta CDR3 regions were sequenced from DNA using the immunoSEQ Assay. As for the authors' bioinformatics: To compute T cell density, TCR beta template counts were normalized to usable DNA, which was estimated by amplifying housekeeping genes. Richness was estimated with the preseqR package, extrapolating to 400,000 templates for PBMC samples and 120,000 templates for tissue samples. Clonality was defined by subtracting Pielou's evenness from one. Differential abundance testing on productive amino-acid clonotypes, with a minimum total count of 5 and an alpha of 0.1, was used to identify tissue-enriched TCRs. The Jaccard Index and the Morisita Overlap Index were used to measure repertoire overlap between compartments. GLIPH grouped TCR beta CDR3s together with public tetramer-defined viral CDR3s, and a viral motif had to include at least three viral sequences and show V-gene enrichment. TCRdb mirrors the immuneACCESS table, restricted to in-frame sequences. Some clones are absent from its copies; in checked studies, under half trace to an unresolved V gene, and the reason for the others is unknown. V and J calls and clone size are given by that table; D and trimming were obtained from the DNA. The sample table contains about 23,000 clones; only one count was recorded for just over 90% of them. The ten largest clonotypes hold about 7.1% of the sample.

V is trimmed back by 0 bases and J by 16 bases, and the junction contains 6 bases that no gene match accounts for. CDR1 SGHRS and CDR2 YFSETQ were looked up in the germline V gene. There are 12 amino acids in the CDR3, from cysteine to phenylalanine inclusive. The CDR3 DNA has 36 bases and is translated from base 1. For this clone: It lacks a known antigen. Qualities for individual bases were not recorded, and no much larger clone is one base off.

The sequencing used peripheral blood, collected before any cancer treatment. The chain employs TRBV5-1 and TRBJ2-1; 8 central bases correspond to TRBD1. This TCR was recovered from a woman aged 40-75 years with stage I lung adenocarcinoma. The sequenced DNA: TGCGCCAGCAGCTTGGGGACAGGGAGTTATTTCTTC. The resulting protein is CASSLGTGSYFF.